This T cell receptor beta chain is drawn from a study of blood T cell repertoires in COVID-19. Across the whole study: Donors in the United States, Italy and Spain gave samples during acute or convalescent COVID-19. Sample material is recorded as cDNA or gDNA derived from T cells, B-cell-depleted T cells, or PBMCs.

Source study methods: Amplification from reference gene primers served as the basis for estimated nucleated cell counts. Data came from immunoSEQ multiplex PCR; TCRdb stores just in-frame clones and leaves some out. The DNA was the basis for D and trimming; V, J and clone size are from that table. Of a few hundred thousand clones detected, about 82% appear once; the ten largest clones hold around 1.6%. This CDR3 comprises 15 residues. J lost 2 bases, V lost 4 bases, and 3 bases had no gene match. Looked up from germline, CDR1 is KGHSH and CDR2 is LQKENI. The chain carries TRBV18 and TRBJ2-4, with 9 bases aligning to TRBD1. This TCR derives from a woman in her fifties or sixties with acute or convalescent COVID-19. The sample consisted of peripheral blood. The CDR3 region has the DNA TGTGCCAGCTCACAACAGGGGGCAACCAAAAACATTCAGTACTTC. Translated: CASSQQGATKNIQYF.